This TCR beta chain was sequenced for a study of blood T cell repertoires in COVID-19. This clone has just a few counts. Method: immunoSEQ multiplex PCR; TCRdb's copy keeps in-frame clones and lacks some. The profile shows fewer than 350,000 clones, 85% of them singletons. The CDR3 contains 16 residues. Trimming cost V 0 bases and J 9 bases; bases outside gene matches: 11. CDR1 is SGHRS and CDR2 is YFSETQ in the germline V gene. The rearrangement joins TRBV5-1 to TRBJ2-1; TRBD1 aligns across 8 bases. The sequencing sample was made of PBMCs or T cells enriched from blood (not recorded which). The receptor was derived from a woman in her thirties who had been exposed to COVID-19. This chain's CDR3 is CASSLGVPGQEGEQFF. The CDR3 DNA reads TGCGCCAGCAGCTTGGGAGTCCCGGGACAGGAAGGTGAGCAGTTCTTC.